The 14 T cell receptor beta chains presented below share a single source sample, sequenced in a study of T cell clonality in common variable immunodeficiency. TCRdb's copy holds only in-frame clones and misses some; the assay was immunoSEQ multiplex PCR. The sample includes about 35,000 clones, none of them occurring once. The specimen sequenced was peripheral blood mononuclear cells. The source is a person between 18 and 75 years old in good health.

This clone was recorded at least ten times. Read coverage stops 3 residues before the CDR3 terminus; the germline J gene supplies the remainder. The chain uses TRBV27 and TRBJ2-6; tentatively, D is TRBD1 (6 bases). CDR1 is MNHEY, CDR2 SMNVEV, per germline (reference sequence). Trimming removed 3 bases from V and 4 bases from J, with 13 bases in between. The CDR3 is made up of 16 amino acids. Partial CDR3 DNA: TGTGCCAGCAGTTTGGGTAGGGGGTCCGGGGCCAACGTC. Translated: CASSLGRGSGANV. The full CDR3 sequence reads CASSLGRGSGANVLTF.

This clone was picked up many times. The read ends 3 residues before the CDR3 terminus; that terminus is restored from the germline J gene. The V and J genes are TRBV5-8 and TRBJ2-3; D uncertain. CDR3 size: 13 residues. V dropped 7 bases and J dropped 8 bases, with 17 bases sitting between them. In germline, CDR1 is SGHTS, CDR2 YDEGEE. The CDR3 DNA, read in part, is TGTGCCAGCTTCGGGTGGATTGGCGGTACG. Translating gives CASFGWIGGT. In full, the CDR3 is CASFGWIGGTQYF.

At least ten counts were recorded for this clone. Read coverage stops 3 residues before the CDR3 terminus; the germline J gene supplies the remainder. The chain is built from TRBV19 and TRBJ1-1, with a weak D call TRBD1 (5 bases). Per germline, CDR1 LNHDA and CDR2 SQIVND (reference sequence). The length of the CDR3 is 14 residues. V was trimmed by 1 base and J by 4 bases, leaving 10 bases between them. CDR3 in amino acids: CASSIVSGSTEAFF. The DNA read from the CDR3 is TGTGCCAGTAGTATAGTCTCAGGGAGCACTGAA. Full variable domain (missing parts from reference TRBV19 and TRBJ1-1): DGGITQSPKYLFRKEGQNVTLSCEQNLNHDAMYWYRQDPGQGLRLIYYSQIVNDFQKGDIAEGYSVSREKKESFPLTVTSAQKNPTAFYLCASSIVSGSTEAFFGQGTRLTVV.

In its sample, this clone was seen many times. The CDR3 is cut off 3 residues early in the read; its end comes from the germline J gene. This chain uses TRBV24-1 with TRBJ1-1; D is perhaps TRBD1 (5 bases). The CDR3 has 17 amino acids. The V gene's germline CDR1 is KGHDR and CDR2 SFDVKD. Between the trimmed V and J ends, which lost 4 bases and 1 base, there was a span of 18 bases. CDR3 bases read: TGTGCCACCAGTGACCCCACCAAACAGGACGAGAACACTGAA. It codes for CATSDPTKQDENTE. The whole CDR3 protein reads CATSDPTKQDENTEAFF.

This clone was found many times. The sequenced CDR3 bases are TGCGCCAGCAGCCCACGGGGTTACAGTACGGTGGTGGCCTATGGC. It codes for CASSPRGYSTVVAYG. The complete CDR3 reads CASSPRGYSTVVAYGYTF. The chain has TRBV5-1 and TRBJ1-2; D unclear. Read data end 3 residues before the CDR3 end; the end is taken from the germline J gene. The CDR3 spans 18 residues. The germline V gene has CDR1 SGHRS and CDR2 YFSETQ. With 4 bases removed from V and 4 bases from J, the gap between germline ends came to 26 bases. The full variable domain, in which reference TRBV5-1 and TRBJ1-2 provide the parts outside the CDR3, is KAGVTQTPRYLIKTRGQQVTLSCSPISGHRSVSWYQQTPGQGLQFLFEYFSETQRNKGNFPGRFSGRQFSNSRSEMNVSTLELGDSALYLCASSPRGYSTVVAYGYTFGSGTRLTVV.

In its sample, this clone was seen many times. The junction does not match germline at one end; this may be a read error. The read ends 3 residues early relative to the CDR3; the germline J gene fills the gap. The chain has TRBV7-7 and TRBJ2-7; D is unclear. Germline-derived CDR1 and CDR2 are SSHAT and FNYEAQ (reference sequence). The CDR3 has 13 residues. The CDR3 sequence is CASSFGQAYEQYF. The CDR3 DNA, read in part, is TGTGCTAGCAGCTTTGGGCAGGCCTACGAG.

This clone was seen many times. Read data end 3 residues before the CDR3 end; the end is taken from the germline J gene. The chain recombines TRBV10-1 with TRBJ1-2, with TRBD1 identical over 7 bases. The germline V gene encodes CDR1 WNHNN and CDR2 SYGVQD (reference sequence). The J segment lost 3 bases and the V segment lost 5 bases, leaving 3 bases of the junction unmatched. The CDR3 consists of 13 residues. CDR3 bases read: TGCGCCAGCAGTAACGGACAGGACTATGGC. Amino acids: CASSNGQDYG. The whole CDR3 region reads CASSNGQDYGYTF.

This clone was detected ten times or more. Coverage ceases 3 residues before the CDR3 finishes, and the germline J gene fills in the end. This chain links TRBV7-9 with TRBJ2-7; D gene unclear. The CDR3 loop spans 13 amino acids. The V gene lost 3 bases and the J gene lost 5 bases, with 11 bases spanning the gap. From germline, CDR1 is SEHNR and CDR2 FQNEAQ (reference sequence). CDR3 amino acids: CASSFGSSDEQYF. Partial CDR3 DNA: TGTGCCAGCAGCTTCGGGTCTTCGGACGAG. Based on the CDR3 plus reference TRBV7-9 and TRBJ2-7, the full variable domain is DTGVSQNPRHKITKRGQNVTFRCDPISEHNRLYWYRQTLGQGPEFLTYFQNEAQLEKSRLLSDRFSAERPKGSFSTLEIQRTEQGDSAMYLCASSFGSSDEQYFGPGTRLTVT.

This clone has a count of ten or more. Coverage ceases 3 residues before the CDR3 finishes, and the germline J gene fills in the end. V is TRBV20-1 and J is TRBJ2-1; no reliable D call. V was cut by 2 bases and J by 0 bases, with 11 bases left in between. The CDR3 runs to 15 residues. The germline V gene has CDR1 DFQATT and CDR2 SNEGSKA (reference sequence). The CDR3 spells CSARQFFDSYNEQFF. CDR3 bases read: TGCAGTGCTAGACAGTTCTTCGACTCCTACAATGAG.

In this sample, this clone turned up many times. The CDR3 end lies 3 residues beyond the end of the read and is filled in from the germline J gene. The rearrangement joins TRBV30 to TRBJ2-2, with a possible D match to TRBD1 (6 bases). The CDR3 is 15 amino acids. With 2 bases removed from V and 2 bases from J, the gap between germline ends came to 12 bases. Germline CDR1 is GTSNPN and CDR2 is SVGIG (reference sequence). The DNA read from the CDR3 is TGTGCCTGGAGTTGGACAGCAACCAACACCGGGGAG. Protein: CAWSWTATNTGE. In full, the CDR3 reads CAWSWTATNTGELFF.

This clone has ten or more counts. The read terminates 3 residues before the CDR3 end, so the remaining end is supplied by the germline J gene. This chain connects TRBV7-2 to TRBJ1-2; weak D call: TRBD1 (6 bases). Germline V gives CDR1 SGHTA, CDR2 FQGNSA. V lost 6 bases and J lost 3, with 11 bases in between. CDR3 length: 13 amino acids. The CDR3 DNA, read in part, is TGTGCCAGCAGGGGGGCAGGAGACTATGGC. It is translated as CASRGAGDYG. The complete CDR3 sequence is CASRGAGDYGYTF.

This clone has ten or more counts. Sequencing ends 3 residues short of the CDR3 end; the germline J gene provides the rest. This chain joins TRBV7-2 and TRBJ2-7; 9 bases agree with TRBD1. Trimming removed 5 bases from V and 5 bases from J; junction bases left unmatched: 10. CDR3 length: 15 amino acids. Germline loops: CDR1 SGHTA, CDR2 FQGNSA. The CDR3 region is CASSLRTGADDEQYF. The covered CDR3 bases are TGTGCCAGCAGCCTCAGGACAGGGGCAGACGACGAG.

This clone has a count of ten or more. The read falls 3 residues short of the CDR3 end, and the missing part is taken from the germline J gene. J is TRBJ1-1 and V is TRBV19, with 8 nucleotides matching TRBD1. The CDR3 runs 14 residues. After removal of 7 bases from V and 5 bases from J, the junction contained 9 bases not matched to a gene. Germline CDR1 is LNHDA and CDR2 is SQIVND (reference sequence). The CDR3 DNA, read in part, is TGTGCCAGTACAACAGGGGGTTCCCAGACTGAA. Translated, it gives CASTTGGSQTE. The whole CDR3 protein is CASTTGGSQTEAFF. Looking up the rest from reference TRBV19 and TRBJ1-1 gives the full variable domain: DGGITQSPKYLFRKEGQNVTLSCEQNLNHDAMYWYRQDPGQGLRLIYYSQIVNDFQKGDIAEGYSVSREKKESFPLTVTSAQKNPTAFYLCASTTGGSQTEAFFGQGTRLTVV.

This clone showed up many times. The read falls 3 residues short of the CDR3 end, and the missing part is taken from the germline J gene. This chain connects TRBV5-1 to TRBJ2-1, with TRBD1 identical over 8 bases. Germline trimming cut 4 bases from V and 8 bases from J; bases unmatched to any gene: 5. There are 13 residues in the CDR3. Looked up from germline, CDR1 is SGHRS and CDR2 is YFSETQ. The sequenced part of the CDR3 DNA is TGCGCCAGCAGCCGGGACAGGAGTGATGAG. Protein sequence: CASSRDRSDE. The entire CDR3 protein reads CASSRDRSDEQFF.